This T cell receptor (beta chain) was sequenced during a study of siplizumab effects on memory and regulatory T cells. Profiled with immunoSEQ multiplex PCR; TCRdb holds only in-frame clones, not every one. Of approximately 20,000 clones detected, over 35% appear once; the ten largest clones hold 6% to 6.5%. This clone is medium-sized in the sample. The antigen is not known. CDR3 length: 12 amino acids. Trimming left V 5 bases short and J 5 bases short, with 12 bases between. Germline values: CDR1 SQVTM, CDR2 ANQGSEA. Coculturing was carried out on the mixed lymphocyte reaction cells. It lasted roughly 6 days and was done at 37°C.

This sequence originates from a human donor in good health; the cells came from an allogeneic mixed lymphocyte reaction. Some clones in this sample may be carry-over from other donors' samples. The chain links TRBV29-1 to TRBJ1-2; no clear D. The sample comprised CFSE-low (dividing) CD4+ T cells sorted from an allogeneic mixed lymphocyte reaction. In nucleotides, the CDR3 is TGCAGCGTTCAGTCCCCGGGGTATGGCTACACCTTC. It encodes CSVQSPGYGYTF.